This TCR beta chain was identified during a study of vaccination and CD4 T cells after COVID-19. V lost 4 bases, J lost 0 bases, and 10 bases lay in between. The length of the CDR3 is 14 residues. Germline V gene data show CDR1 as DFQATT and CDR2 as SNEGSKA (reference sequence). Treatment denoted: roughly 10-day PBMC culture with coronavirus spike peptide pools or control peptides (ViraFEST assay). An Oncomine TCR Beta short-read assay was used to sequence the DNA from cultured CD4+ T cells. Genomic DNA was isolated from CD4+ T cells that had been cultured. TCRdb reanalysed the PCR reads using MiXCR and keeps one entry per CDR3 protein. Seen here are approximately 10,000 distinct CDR3 sequences, around three fifths observed once, and the top ten hold under 15%. This clonotype was recorded a few times. Its antigen is as yet unknown.

V and J are TRBV20-1 and TRBJ1-5; D gene uncertain. The specimen sequenced was CD4+ T cells from blood, cultured in vitro. This receptor was identified in a human donor who had recovered from COVID-19. CDR3 in DNA: TGCAGTGCTAAACAACCCCTTAGCAATCAGCCCCAGCATTTT. This translates into CSAKQPLSNQPQHF.